These T cell receptor beta chains were read from a single sample in a study of T cells in localized non-small cell lung cancer. Using immunoSEQ multiplex PCR, the repertoire was profiled, and TCRdb retains in-frame clones only, with some absent. The repertoire includes around 70,000 clones, approximately 84% of them detected once, and 1.3% sits in the top ten. Source: peripheral blood, taken before any cancer treatment. Source of these receptors: a female donor of 60 years or more with stage I lung adenocarcinoma. Both conserved end residues are part of each CDR3. A D gene is named only where the DNA matches it firmly. Where a row states a size, it is once, few, many or the class of an expanded clone; other rows omit it.

size: -
J: TRBJ1-6
D: -
V: TRBV7-9
DNA: TGTGCCAGCAGCCACAGTGGGGGGCGAGGAAATTCACCCCTCCACTTT
CDR3: CASSHSGGRGNSPLHF

size: -
J: TRBJ1-2
D: TRBD1
V: TRBV4-1
DNA: TGCGCCAGCAGGGGACACCAGGGGGTTCGCGATGGCTACACCTTC
CDR3: CASRGHQGVRDGYTF

size: few
J: TRBJ2-3
D: -
V: TRBV11-3
DNA: TGTGCCAGCAGCTTAGGCGGGGATTACACAGATACGCAGTATTTT
CDR3: CASSLGGDYTDTQYF

size: -
J: TRBJ2-7
D: -
V: TRBV5-4
DNA: TGTGCCAGCAGCCGCGACAGACTCTACGAGCAGTACTTC
CDR3: CASSRDRLYEQYF

size: -
J: TRBJ2-5
D: TRBD2
V: TRBV7-9
DNA: TGTGCCAGCAGCCGGGGACTAGCGGGAGCGGGAGAGACCCAGTACTTC
CDR3: CASSRGLAGAGETQYF

size: -
J: TRBJ2-5
D: TRBD2
V: TRBV19
DNA: TGTGCCAGTAGTATAGGGACTAGCGGGGGAGAGACCCAGTACTTC
CDR3: CASSIGTSGGETQYF

size: -
J: TRBJ2-2
D: TRBD1
V: TRBV9
DNA: TGTGCCAGCAGCAGGGGACAGGGGATCGGCACCGGGGAGCTGTTTTTT
CDR3: CASSRGQGIGTGELFF

size: -
J: TRBJ2-5
D: TRBD1
V: TRBV10-3
DNA: TGTGCCATCAGCCCGGGACAGGGATTGAAAGAGACCCAGTACTTC
CDR3: CAISPGQGLKETQYF

size: -
J: TRBJ2-3
D: TRBD1
V: TRBV7-2
DNA: TGTGCCAGCAGCTCCGGGACAGGGGGCACAGATACGCAGTATTTT
CDR3: CASSSGTGGTDTQYF

size: few
J: TRBJ2-6
D: -
V: TRBV25-1
DNA: TGTGCCAGCAGGAGCTCTGGGGCCAACGTCCTGACTTTC
CDR3: CASRSSGANVLTF

size: -
J: TRBJ2-7
D: -
V: TRBV7-6
DNA: TGTGCCAGCAGCTTAGCAGGACGGGGGCACGAGCAGTACTTC
CDR3: CASSLAGRGHEQYF

size: -
J: TRBJ2-5
D: TRBD1
V: TRBV27
DNA: TGTGCCAGCCAAGATTCGGACAGGGGGCACCAAGAGACCCAGTACTTC
CDR3: CASQDSDRGHQETQYF

size: few
J: TRBJ2-7
D: -
V: TRBV5-1
DNA: TGCGCCAGCAGCTTGGTTTCGGCGTACGAGCAGTACTTC
CDR3: CASSLVSAYEQYF

size: -
J: TRBJ2-4
D: TRBD2
V: TRBV5-1
DNA: TGCGCCAGCAGCTTGGCTAGCGGGTCCCCCATTCAGTACTTC
CDR3: CASSLASGSPIQYF

size: few
J: TRBJ1-2
D: -
V: TRBV5-1
DNA: TGCGCCAGCAGCTTGGGAGGGGACATAATCTATGGCTACACCTTC
CDR3: CASSLGGDIIYGYTF

size: -
J: TRBJ1-1
D: -
V: TRBV5-6
DNA: TGTGCCAGCAGCTTGGCCCTCATTGGAGCTTTCTTT
CDR3: CASSLALIGAFF

size: -
J: TRBJ2-1
D: TRBD2
V: TRBV14
DNA: TGTGCCAGCAGCCAAGATCGGGGGGGCTCCTACAATGAGCAGTTCTTC
CDR3: CASSQDRGGSYNEQFF

size: -
J: TRBJ1-2
D: -
V: TRBV2
DNA: TGTGCCAGCGGCTACGGTGACTTCCTTCAGGAAGGCTACACCTTC
CDR3: CASGYGDFLQEGYTF

size: -
J: TRBJ1-6
D: -
V: TRBV5-5
DNA: TGTGCCAGCAGCCCAGGGGAGGGCTCCTATAATTCACCCCTCCACTTT
CDR3: CASSPGEGSYNSPLHF

size: -
J: TRBJ2-3
D: -
V: TRBV4-3
DNA: TGCGCCAGCAGCCAAGATGTACTGGCGAGAACGCAGTATTTT
CDR3: CASSQDVLARTQYF

size: -
J: TRBJ1-1
D: -
V: TRBV10-3
DNA: TGTGCCATCACCGAAGGGGGAGGCACTGAAGCTTTCTTT
CDR3: CAITEGGGTEAFF

size: -
J: TRBJ2-1
D: -
V: TRBV27
DNA: TGTGCCAGCAGTCAAAGCTCCTACAATGAGCAGTTCTTC
CDR3: CASSQSSYNEQFF

size: -
J: TRBJ1-3
D: TRBD1
V: TRBV4-3
DNA: TGCGCCAGCAGCCAAAGACAGGGCCCTGGAAACACCATATATTTT
CDR3: CASSQRQGPGNTIYF

size: -
J: TRBJ2-3
D: -
V: TRBV28
DNA: TGTGCCAGCACTTCCCAACGGGATACGCAGTATTTT
CDR3: CASTSQRDTQYF

size: -
J: TRBJ1-2
D: TRBD1
V: TRBV7-9
DNA: TGTGCCAGCAGCTTAGATGGGACAGGGTTGATCTATGGCTACACCTTC
CDR3: CASSLDGTGLIYGYTF

size: -
J: TRBJ2-7
D: -
V: TRBV21-1
DNA: TGTGCCAGCAGCAACGTGCCGGGTTCCTACGAGCAGTACTTC
CDR3: CASSNVPGSYEQYF

size: -
J: TRBJ1-2
D: TRBD1
V: TRBV5-4
DNA: TGTGCCAGCAGCTTGTTAGGGGGCAACTATGGCTACACCTTC
CDR3: CASSLLGGNYGYTF

size: -
J: TRBJ1-5
D: -
V: TRBV2
DNA: TGTGCCAGCAGTGATACAGTACTCAATCAGCCCCAGCATTTT
CDR3: CASSDTVLNQPQHF

size: -
J: TRBJ1-6
D: TRBD1
V: TRBV29-1
DNA: TGCAGCGTTCGGACAGGGGGCCTGAGGAATTCACCCCTCCACTTT
CDR3: CSVRTGGLRNSPLHF

size: -
J: TRBJ1-2
D: -
V: TRBV4-1
DNA: TGCGCCAGCAGCCCAGACCAGGGGCGAGGTGGCTACACCTTC
CDR3: CASSPDQGRGGYTF

size: -
J: TRBJ2-2
D: TRBD1
V: TRBV11-2
DNA: TGTGCCAGCAGCGGACAGGGGGCGCTCGGGGAGCTGTTTTTT
CDR3: CASSGQGALGELFF

size: -
J: TRBJ1-2
D: -
V: TRBV10-3
DNA: TGTGCCATCAGTGAGTCCGGCAGGGGCCCTTGGAACTATGGCTACACCTTC
CDR3: CAISESGRGPWNYGYTF

size: once
J: TRBJ2-3
D: TRBD2
V: TRBV29-1
DNA: TGCAGCGTTCCTTCGGGGGGGGCAGATACGCAGTATTTT
CDR3: CSVPSGGADTQYF

size: -
J: TRBJ1-1
D: -
V: TRBV28
DNA: TGTGCCAGCAAGGTCGGCGGGAACACTGAAGCTTTCTTT
CDR3: CASKVGGNTEAFF

size: -
J: TRBJ2-3
D: -
V: TRBV29-1
DNA: TGCAGCGTTGAGGATTACGACCCTGGGACGGGTACGCAGTATTTT
CDR3: CSVEDYDPGTGTQYF

size: -
J: TRBJ2-3
D: TRBD1
V: TRBV5-1
DNA: TGCGCCAGCAGCTCAGAGGGACAGCCTAGCACAGATACGCAGTATTTT
CDR3: CASSSEGQPSTDTQYF

size: -
J: TRBJ2-7
D: -
V: TRBV5-6
DNA: TGTGCCAGCGCCTTAGGGGCGGCCTACGAGCAGTACTTC
CDR3: CASALGAAYEQYF

size: -
J: TRBJ2-1
D: TRBD2
V: TRBV28
DNA: TGTGCCAGCAGTTTATTAGGGGCGACTAGCGTCTTTTACAATGAGCAGTTCTTC
CDR3: CASSLLGATSVFYNEQFF

size: -
J: TRBJ2-3
D: -
V: TRBV7-2
DNA: TGTGCCAGCAGCTTAGTTCCCGCAGCGCAGTATTTT
CDR3: CASSLVPAAQYF

size: -
J: TRBJ2-1
D: -
V: TRBV5-1
DNA: TGCGCCAGCAAACAGGGAGCGGAAGGGATTGAAGGGACGTTCTTC
CDR3: CASKQGAEGIEGTFF

size: -
J: TRBJ2-7
D: -
V: TRBV6-5
DNA: TGTGCCAGCAGTACGCCTCGAACCTACGAGCAGTACTTC
CDR3: CASSTPRTYEQYF

size: -
J: TRBJ2-5
D: TRBD2
V: TRBV19
DNA: TGTGCCAGTAGTCCGGGACTAGCGGGGGGGCAGCCAGAGACCCAGTACTTC
CDR3: CASSPGLAGGQPETQYF

size: -
J: TRBJ2-1
D: TRBD1
V: TRBV6-6
DNA: TGTGCCAGCAGTCGAGGACAGGGCTTCTACAATGAGCAGTTCTTC
CDR3: CASSRGQGFYNEQFF

size: -
J: TRBJ2-7
D: TRBD1
V: TRBV4-1
DNA: TGCGCCAGCAGCCAAATTTCTTCCGGGACAGGGGGCTACGAGCAGTACTTC
CDR3: CASSQISSGTGGYEQYF

size: -
J: TRBJ2-2
D: -
V: TRBV9
DNA: TGTGCCAGCAGCTTGGCGGGGATTAGGGCCGGGGAGCTGTTTTTT
CDR3: CASSLAGIRAGELFF

size: once
J: TRBJ2-7
D: -
V: TRBV7-6
DNA: TGTGCCAGCAGCTTAGGGCCCGGGGAGTACGAGCAGTACTTC
CDR3: CASSLGPGEYEQYF

size: -
J: TRBJ1-2
D: -
V: TRBV7-2
DNA: TGTGCCAGCAGCGCTAGGGGATGGTATGGCTACACCTTC
CDR3: CASSARGWYGYTF

size: -
J: TRBJ2-7
D: -
V: TRBV7-3
DNA: TGTGCCAGCAGCTTACACGGGGCCTACGAGCAGTACTTC
CDR3: CASSLHGAYEQYF

size: -
J: TRBJ2-5
D: TRBD2
V: TRBV7-3
DNA: TGTGCCAGCAGCTTTAGCGGGGGGGCCCTTGAGACCCAGTACTTC
CDR3: CASSFSGGALETQYF

size: -
J: TRBJ2-1
D: -
V: TRBV11-2
DNA: TGTGCCAGCAGCTTAGTTGGGCCCCCTCGATACAATGAGCAGTTCTTC
CDR3: CASSLVGPPRYNEQFF

size: -
J: TRBJ1-2
D: -
V: TRBV28
DNA: TGTGCCAGCCAGGCGGGGCCCTATGGCTACACCTTC
CDR3: CASQAGPYGYTF

size: -
J: TRBJ2-1
D: TRBD2
V: TRBV7-9
DNA: TGTGCCAGCAGCTTGAGCGGGGGGGCCGGTGAGCAGTTCTTC
CDR3: CASSLSGGAGEQFF

size: -
J: TRBJ2-7
D: TRBD2
V: TRBV5-4
DNA: TGTGCCAGCAGCCCCTCTTTCGGGACTAGCGGGACGGAGCAGTACTTC
CDR3: CASSPSFGTSGTEQYF

size: -
J: TRBJ2-1
D: -
V: TRBV2
DNA: TGTGCCAGCAGTGAGACGTTGCGGCGCTGGAGCTCCTACAATGAGCAGTTCTTC
CDR3: CASSETLRRWSSYNEQFF

size: -
J: TRBJ1-1
D: -
V: TRBV6-1
DNA: TGTGCCAGCAGTGTGTGGGGAGGGAACACTGAAGCTTTCTTT
CDR3: CASSVWGGNTEAFF

size: -
J: TRBJ2-1
D: -
V: TRBV5-1
DNA: TGCGCCAGCAGCTTTTTTCTTCGGACCACTGGTGGGAATGAGCAGTTCTTC
CDR3: CASSFFLRTTGGNEQFF

size: -
J: TRBJ1-1
D: TRBD1
V: TRBV6-5
DNA: TGTGCCAGCAGTTACTATTCGGGACAGGGGAACACTGAAGCTTTCTTT
CDR3: CASSYYSGQGNTEAFF